The 26 T cell receptor beta chains below were found in one sample sequenced in a study of T cell changes during pregnancy in multiple sclerosis. Sequencing was performed with immunoSEQ multiplex PCR; in TCRdb, only in-frame clones are kept and a portion is missing. The sample includes tens of thousands of clones, 94% of them seen just once. Source: peripheral blood, taken in the third trimester of pregnancy. The receptors stem from a female donor with multiple sclerosis, enrolled in a pregnancy study.

V usage is TRBV7-6 and J usage is TRBJ2-5, with a tentative D call TRBD2 (6 bases). CDR3 length: 17 amino acids. V was pared by 1 base and J by 3 bases, with 18 bases between. The germline V gene has CDR1 SGHVS and CDR2 FNYEAQ. CDR3 protein: CASSLVGRAGRKETQYF. The CDR3 DNA is TGTGCCAGCAGCTTAGTTGGTAGGGCGGGGAGAAAAGAGACCCAGTACTTC.

The chain combines TRBV5-1 with TRBJ1-1; 8 bases fit TRBD1. The CDR3 runs to 14 residues. The germline gives CDR1 SGHRS, CDR2 YFSETQ. The V gene end was trimmed by 0 bases and the J gene end by 5 bases; junction bases not matched to a gene: 3. CDR3 region: CASSLETGVTEAFF. The CDR3 DNA reads TGCGCCAGCAGCTTGGAGACAGGGGTGACTGAAGCTTTCTTT.

This clone appeared once. The chain couples TRBV5-1 to TRBJ2-2; 9 bases map to TRBD1. V was clipped by 0 bases and J by 4 bases; unmatched bases: 4. The germline CDR1 and CDR2 sequences are SGHRS and YFSETQ. CDR3 length: 16 residues. CDR3: CASSLGDRDLTGELFF. CDR3 sequence (DNA): TGCGCCAGCAGCTTGGGGGACAGGGACCTCACCGGGGAGCTGTTTTTT.

This clone appeared once. This chain links TRBV15 with TRBJ1-4; D ambiguous. Germline V gene lookup returns CDR1 LNHNV and CDR2 YYDKDF (reference sequence). The CDR3 contains 14 residues. Trimming left V 0 bases short and J 5 bases short, with 7 bases between. CDR3: CATSRDQFNEKLFF. DNA for the CDR3: TGTGCCACCAGCAGAGACCAATTCAATGAAAAACTGTTTTTT.

The V call is TRBV19, the J call TRBJ2-2, with 7 bases that match TRBD1. CDR3 length: 15 amino acids. Germline CDR1 reads LNHDA; CDR2 reads SQIVND (reference sequence). Losses at the gene ends were 8 bases for V and 4 bases for J; bases not matched to a gene: 10. CDR3 residues: CASSIDRALTGELFF. The CDR3 DNA follows: TGTGCCAGTTCGATCGACAGGGCCCTCACCGGGGAGCTGTTTTTT.

The V gene is TRBV5-4, the J gene TRBJ2-7, with a weak D call TRBD1 (7 bases). The CDR3 has 14 amino acids. The germline V and J ends were trimmed by 4 bases and 1 base, with 12 bases remaining between them. Per germline, CDR1 SGHNT and CDR2 YYREEE (reference sequence). The CDR3 here is CASSRQGLSYEQYF. CDR3 nucleotides: TGTGCCAGCAGCCGACAGGGACTGTCCTACGAGCAGTACTTC.

The V gene is TRBV15, the J gene TRBJ1-2; possibly TRBD1 for D (5 bases). Trimming shortened V by 0 bases and J by 0 bases, and 17 bases separated the two germline ends. Germline V CDR1 and CDR2: LNHNV, YYDKDF (reference sequence). The CDR3 loop spans 18 amino acids. The CDR3 loop is CATSRDQGSRQANYGYTF. For the CDR3, the DNA is TGTGCCACCAGCAGAGATCAGGGCTCAAGGCAAGCTAACTATGGCTACACCTTC.

V gene TRBV25-1 combines with J gene TRBJ1-1, with TRBD1 identical over 10 bases. V lost 8 bases to trimming and J lost 1 base; unmatched junction nucleotides: 4. CDR3 length: 14 residues. Germline CDR1 reads MGHDK; CDR2 reads SYGVNS. CDR3 coding DNA: TGTGCCAGCGGTGGGACAGGGGCGAACACTGAAGCTTTCTTT. It specifies CASGGTGANTEAFF.

This clone has only a few counts. V and J are TRBV4-2 and TRBJ2-2; possible D gene TRBD1, 6 bases. The germline CDR1 and CDR2 sequences are LGHNA and YNFKEQ. V was cut by 0 bases and J by 5 bases, with 13 bases left in between. The CDR3 consists of 16 residues. CDR3 region: CASSQEMGAGTGELFF. CDR3 nucleotide sequence: TGTGCCAGCAGCCAAGAAATGGGGGCCGGGACCGGGGAGCTGTTTTTT.

This clone came up once. The chain is built from TRBV5-6 and TRBJ2-3; maybe TRBD2 (5 bases). The CDR3 sequence is 15 residues long. Trimming shortened V by 0 bases and J by 2 bases, and 10 bases separated the two germline ends. Germline values: CDR1 SGHDT, CDR2 YYEEEE. CDR3 DNA sequence: TGTGCCAGCAGCTTGGCTAGCCTGATCACAGATACGCAGTATTTT. It is translated as CASSLASLITDTQYF.

The rearrangement uses TRBV6-5 and TRBJ2-7, with a tentative D call TRBD2 (7 bases). V lost 6 bases to trimming and J lost 4 bases, with 19 bases between them. CDR3 size: 15 residues. Germline lookup yields CDR1 MNHEY and CDR2 SVGAGI. CDR3 sequence: CASRGIGGGIYEQYF. As DNA, the CDR3 is TGTGCCAGCAGAGGAATTGGCGGGGGCATTTACGAGCAGTACTTC.

This clone was counted a single time. The chain uses TRBV2 and TRBJ2-5; 14 bases agree with TRBD2. Trimming cost V 4 bases and J 3 bases; bases outside gene matches: 7. Germline CDR1 reads SNHLY; CDR2 reads FYNNEI. The CDR3 totals 17 residues. The CDR3 bases are TGTGCCAGCAGTGCTCCCGCGGGACTAGCGGGGGAAGAGACCCAGTACTTC. Residues: CASSAPAGLAGEETQYF.

This chain joins TRBV21-1 and TRBJ2-3; the table's D call TRBD1 went unverified against the DNA. TRBV21-1 is labeled a pseudogene. There are 20 residues in the CDR3. The CDR3 region is CASSKMTRPWTGGFTDTQYF. DNA of the CDR3: TGTGCCAGCAGCAAAATGACAAGGCCGTGGACAGGAGGTTTCACAGATACGCAGTATTTT.

The rearrangement uses TRBV10-3 and TRBJ1-1, with D maybe TRBD1 (5 bases). Germline V gene lookup returns CDR1 ENHRY and CDR2 SYGVKD. CDR3 length: 13 residues. Trimming took 4 bases from V and 3 from J, leaving 9 bases between them. Here the CDR3 DNA reads TGTGCCATCAGTGCTGACAGCTACACTGAAGCTTTCTTT. It codes for CAISADSYTEAFF.

V usage is TRBV13 and J usage is TRBJ2-7; 13 bases match TRBD2. V lost 4 bases, J lost 5 bases, and 2 bases stayed unmatched. The CDR3 loop spans 14 amino acids. Germline CDR1 is PRHDT and CDR2 is FYEKMQ (reference sequence). The CDR3 protein is CASSSGLAGNEQYF. The CDR3 coding sequence is TGTGCCAGCAGCTCGGGACTAGCGGGGAACGAGCAGTACTTC.

This chain uses TRBV9 with TRBJ1-1; the D gene is possibly TRBD1 (5 bases). V shed 5 bases and J shed 4 bases, with 12 bases lying between them. Looked up from germline, CDR1 is SGDLS and CDR2 is YYNGEE. This CDR3 has 13 residues. CDR3 loop: CASSPIQGTEAFF. CDR3 DNA: TGTGCCAGCAGTCCCATTCAGGGCACTGAAGCTTTCTTT.

The chain employs TRBV4-1 and TRBJ1-2, with TRBD1 matching over 7 bases. The trim removed 4 bases at V and 5 bases at J, leaving 4 bases unmatched. Germline V lookup: CDR1 MGHRA, CDR2 YSYEKL. The CDR3 has 13 amino acids. This CDR3 reads CASSPRDSYGYTF. The DNA of the CDR3 is TGCGCCAGCAGCCCAAGGGACAGTTATGGCTACACCTTC.

CDR3 nucleotide sequence: TGTGCCAGCAGTTTATATGGGGACTCTAACTATGGCTACACCTTC. Amino acids: CASSLYGDSNYGYTF. The chain has TRBV27 and TRBJ1-2; weak D call: TRBD1 (5 bases). The CDR3 loop spans 15 amino acids. Per the germline V gene, CDR1 is MNHEY and CDR2 is SMNVEV (reference sequence). Trimming took 1 base from V and 0 from J, leaving 9 bases between them.

The genes are TRBV25-1 and TRBJ2-5; 7 nucleotides align to TRBD2. From germline, CDR1 is MGHDK and CDR2 SYGVNS. The CDR3 runs 11 residues. V lost 10 bases and J lost 5; bases outside the gene matches: 4. CDR3 protein: CAIGRGETQYF. In nucleotides, the CDR3 is TGTGCCATTGGGCGGGGGGAGACCCAGTACTTC.

This sequence joins TRBV9 and TRBJ1-1; D is uncertain. Trimming cost V 2 bases and J 4 bases, with 9 bases left between them. The CDR3 spans 13 residues. Germline V lookup: CDR1 SGDLS, CDR2 YYNGEE. The CDR3 region has the DNA TGTGCCAGCAGCGTTAACTCGGGCACTGAAGCTTTCTTT. It is translated as CASSVNSGTEAFF.

A single count supports this clone. The rearrangement uses TRBV30 and TRBJ2-5; 9 positions agree with TRBD2. This CDR3 contains 14 residues. Trimming removed 0 bases from V and 2 bases from J; junction bases left unmatched: 1. Per germline, CDR1 GTSNPN and CDR2 SVGIG (reference sequence). The CDR3 reads CAWSVTSGQETQYF. The CDR3 DNA reads TGTGCCTGGAGTGTAACTAGCGGGCAAGAGACCCAGTACTTC.

The V call is TRBV29-1, the J call TRBJ1-2; tentative D call: TRBD1 (5 bases). From germline, CDR1 is SQVTM and CDR2 ANQGSEA. The V and J ends lost 2 bases and 7 bases respectively, with 20 bases between them. This CDR3 region has 15 residues. The CDR3 DNA reads TGCAGCGTTGAAAAGGAAGGGACGGGGGTTGGTGGCTACACCTTC. This codes for CSVEKEGTGVGGYTF.

The rearrangement uses TRBV6-5 and TRBJ1-1, with D possibly being TRBD1 (5 bases). The CDR3 loop spans 16 amino acids. V lost 0 bases, J lost 0 bases, and 11 bases lay in between. Germline V gives CDR1 MNHEY, CDR2 SVGAGI. CDR3 sequence (DNA): TGTGCCAGCAGTTACTCTCCAGGGTCTGTGAACACTGAAGCTTTCTTT. Encoded protein: CASSYSPGSVNTEAFF.

This chain joins TRBV6-5 and TRBJ2-5; D unresolved. CDR3 size: 13 residues. V shed 8 bases and J shed 5 bases, with 15 bases lying between them. From germline, CDR1 is MNHEY and CDR2 SVGAGI. Written as DNA, the CDR3 is TGTGCCAGCGGGCCATCCCCCGAGGAGACCCAGTACTTC. Its protein product is CASGPSPEETQYF.

CDR3 sequence: CASSDTPTDTQYF. The CDR3 DNA follows: TGTGCCAGCAGCGACACACCCACAGATACGCAGTATTTT. The V and J genes are TRBV7-3 and TRBJ2-3, with D hard to call. Trimming stripped 5 bases from V and 2 bases from J, with 8 bases between. The CDR3 has 13 amino acids. Looked up from germline, CDR1 is SGHTA and CDR2 is FQGTGA.

In its sample, this clone was seen once. This chain uses TRBV7-8 with TRBJ1-4; 9 positions match TRBD1. Germline V CDR1 and CDR2: SGHVS, FQNEAQ. Unmatched junction bases numbered 16, after V lost 4 bases and J lost 4 bases. The CDR3 consists of 19 residues. The CDR3 sequence: CASSSGQGWRELFNEKLFF. CDR3 sequence (DNA): TGTGCCAGCAGCTCGGGACAGGGTTGGCGGGAGCTTTTTAATGAAAAACTGTTTTTT.